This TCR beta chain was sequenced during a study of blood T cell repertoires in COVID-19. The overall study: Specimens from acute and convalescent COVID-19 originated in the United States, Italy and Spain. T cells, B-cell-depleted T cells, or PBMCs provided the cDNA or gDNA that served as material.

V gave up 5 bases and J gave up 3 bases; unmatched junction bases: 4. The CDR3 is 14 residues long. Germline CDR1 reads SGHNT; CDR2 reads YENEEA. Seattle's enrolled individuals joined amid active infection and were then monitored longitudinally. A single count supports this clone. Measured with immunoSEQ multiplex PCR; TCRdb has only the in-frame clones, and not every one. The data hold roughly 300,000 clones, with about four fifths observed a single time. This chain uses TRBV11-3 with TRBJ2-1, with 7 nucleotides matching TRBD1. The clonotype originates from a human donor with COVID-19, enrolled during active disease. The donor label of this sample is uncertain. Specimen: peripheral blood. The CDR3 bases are TGTGCCAGCAGCCCAGGGACAGTCTACAATGAGCAGTTCTTC. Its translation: CASSPGTVYNEQFF.